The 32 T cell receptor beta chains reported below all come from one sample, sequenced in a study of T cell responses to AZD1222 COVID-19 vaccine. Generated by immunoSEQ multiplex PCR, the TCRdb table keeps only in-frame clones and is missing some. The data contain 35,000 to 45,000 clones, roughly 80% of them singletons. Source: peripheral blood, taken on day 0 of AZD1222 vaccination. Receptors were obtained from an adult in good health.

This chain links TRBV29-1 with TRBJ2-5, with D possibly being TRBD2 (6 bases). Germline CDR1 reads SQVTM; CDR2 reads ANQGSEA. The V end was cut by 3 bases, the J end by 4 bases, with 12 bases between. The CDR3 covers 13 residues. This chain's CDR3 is CSVDLVGGETQYF. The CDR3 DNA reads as TGCAGCGTTGATTTGGTGGGGGGAGAGACCCAGTACTTC.

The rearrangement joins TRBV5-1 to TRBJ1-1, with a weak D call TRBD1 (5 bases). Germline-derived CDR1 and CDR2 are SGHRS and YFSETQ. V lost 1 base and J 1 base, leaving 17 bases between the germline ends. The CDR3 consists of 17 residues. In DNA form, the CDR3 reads TGCGCCAGCAGCTTGTTAGGGTCCGGGGGGTCGAACACTGAAGCTTTCTTT. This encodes CASSLLGSGGSNTEAFF.

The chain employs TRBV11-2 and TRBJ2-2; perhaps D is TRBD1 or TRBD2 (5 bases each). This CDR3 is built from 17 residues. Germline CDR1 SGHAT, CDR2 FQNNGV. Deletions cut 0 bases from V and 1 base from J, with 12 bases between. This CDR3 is CASSLDRGRGNTGELFF. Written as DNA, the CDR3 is TGTGCCAGCAGCTTAGATCGGGGAAGGGGGAACACCGGGGAGCTGTTTTTT.

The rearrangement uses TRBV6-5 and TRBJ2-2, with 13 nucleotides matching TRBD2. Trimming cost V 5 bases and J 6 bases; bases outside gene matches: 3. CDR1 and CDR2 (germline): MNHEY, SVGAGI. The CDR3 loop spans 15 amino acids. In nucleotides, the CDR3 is TGTGCCAGCAGTACTAGCGGGGGGGTATCCGGGGAGCTGTTTTTT. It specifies CASSTSGGVSGELFF.

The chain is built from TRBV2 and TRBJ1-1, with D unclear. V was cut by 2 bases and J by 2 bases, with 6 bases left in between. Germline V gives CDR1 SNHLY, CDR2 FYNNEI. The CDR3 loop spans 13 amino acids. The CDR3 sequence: CASSEWGNTEAFF. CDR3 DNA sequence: TGTGCCAGCAGTGAATGGGGAAACACTGAAGCTTTCTTT.

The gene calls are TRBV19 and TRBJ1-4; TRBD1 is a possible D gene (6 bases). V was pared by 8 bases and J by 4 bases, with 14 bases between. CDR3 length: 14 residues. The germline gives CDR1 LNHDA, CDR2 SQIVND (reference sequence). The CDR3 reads CASSWGQDNEKLFF. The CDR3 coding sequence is TGTGCCAGTTCGTGGGGACAAGATAATGAAAAACTGTTTTTT.

In DNA form, the CDR3 reads TGTGCCATCAGTGAGTCGACTAGGACAGGGAACAATGAGCAGTTCTTC. Its translation: CAISESTRTGNNEQFF. The chain carries TRBV10-3 and TRBJ2-1; 8 bases match TRBD1. CDR1 and CDR2 (germline): ENHRY, SYGVKD. V was pared by 0 bases and J by 5 bases, with 6 bases of the junction left unmatched. The CDR3 has 16 amino acids.

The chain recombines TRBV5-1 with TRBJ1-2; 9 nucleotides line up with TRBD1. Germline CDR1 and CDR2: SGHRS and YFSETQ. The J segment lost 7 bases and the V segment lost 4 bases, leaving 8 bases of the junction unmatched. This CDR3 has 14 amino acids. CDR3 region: CASSTGQGIFGYTF. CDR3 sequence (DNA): TGCGCCAGCAGCACGGGACAGGGAATCTTTGGCTACACCTTC.

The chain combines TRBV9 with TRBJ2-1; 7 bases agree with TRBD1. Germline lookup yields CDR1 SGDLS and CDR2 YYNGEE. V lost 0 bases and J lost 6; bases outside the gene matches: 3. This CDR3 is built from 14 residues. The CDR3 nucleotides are TGTGCCAGCAGCGTAGGGGACAGACTCAATGAGCAGTTCTTC. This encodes CASSVGDRLNEQFF.

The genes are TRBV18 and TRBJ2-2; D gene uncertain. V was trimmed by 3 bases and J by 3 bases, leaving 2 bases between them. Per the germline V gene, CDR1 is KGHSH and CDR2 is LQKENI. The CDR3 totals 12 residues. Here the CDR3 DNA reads TGTGCCAGCTCACCGGACACCGGGGAGCTGTTTTTT. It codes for CASSPDTGELFF.

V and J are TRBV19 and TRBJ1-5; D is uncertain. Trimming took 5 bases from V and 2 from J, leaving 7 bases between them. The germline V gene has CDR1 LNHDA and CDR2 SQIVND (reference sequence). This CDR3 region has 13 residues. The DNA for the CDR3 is TGTGCCAGTAGTGAAAACGGCAATCAGCCCCAGCATTTT. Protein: CASSENGNQPQHF.

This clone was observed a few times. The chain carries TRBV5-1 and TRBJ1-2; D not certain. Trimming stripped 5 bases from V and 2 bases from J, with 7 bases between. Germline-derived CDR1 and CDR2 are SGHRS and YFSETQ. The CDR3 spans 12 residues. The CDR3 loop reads CASRDENYGYTF. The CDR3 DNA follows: TGCGCCAGCAGGGACGAGAACTATGGCTACACCTTC.

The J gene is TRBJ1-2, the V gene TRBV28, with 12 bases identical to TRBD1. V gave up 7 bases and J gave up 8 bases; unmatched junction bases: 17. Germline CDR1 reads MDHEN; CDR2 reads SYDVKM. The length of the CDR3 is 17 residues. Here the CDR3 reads CASIRGGTGGPLEGYTF. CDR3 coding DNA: TGTGCCAGCATCCGAGGGGGGACAGGGGGCCCCCTGGAAGGCTACACCTTC.

CDR3 protein: CASSTSTGRPPDTQYF. DNA for the CDR3: TGTGCCAGCAGCACTTCGACAGGGCGGCCCCCAGATACGCAGTATTTT. The chain links TRBV7-8 to TRBJ2-3, with TRBD1 matching 7 bases. This CDR3 is built from 16 residues. Unmatched junction bases numbered 12, after V lost 5 bases and J lost 4 bases. Germline V lookup: CDR1 SGHVS, CDR2 FQNEAQ.

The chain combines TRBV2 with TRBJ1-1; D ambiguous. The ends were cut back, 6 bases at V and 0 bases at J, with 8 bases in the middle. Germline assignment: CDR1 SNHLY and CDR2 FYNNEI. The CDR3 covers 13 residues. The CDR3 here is CASRFTMNTEAFF. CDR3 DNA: TGTGCCAGCAGGTTCACGATGAACACTGAAGCTTTCTTT.

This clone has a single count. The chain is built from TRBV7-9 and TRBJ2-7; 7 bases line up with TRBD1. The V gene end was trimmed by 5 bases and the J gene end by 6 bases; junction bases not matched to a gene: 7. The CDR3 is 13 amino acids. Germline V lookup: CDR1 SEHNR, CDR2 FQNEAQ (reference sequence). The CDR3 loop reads CASSLTTGSEQYF. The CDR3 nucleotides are TGTGCCAGCAGCCTTACGACAGGGAGCGAGCAGTACTTC.

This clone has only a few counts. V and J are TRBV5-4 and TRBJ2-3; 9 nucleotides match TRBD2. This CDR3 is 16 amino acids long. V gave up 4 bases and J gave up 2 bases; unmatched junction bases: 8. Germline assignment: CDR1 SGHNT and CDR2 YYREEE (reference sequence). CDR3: CASSQWAGGITDTQYF. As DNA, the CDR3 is TGTGCCAGCAGCCAGTGGGCGGGGGGGATCACAGATACGCAGTATTTT.

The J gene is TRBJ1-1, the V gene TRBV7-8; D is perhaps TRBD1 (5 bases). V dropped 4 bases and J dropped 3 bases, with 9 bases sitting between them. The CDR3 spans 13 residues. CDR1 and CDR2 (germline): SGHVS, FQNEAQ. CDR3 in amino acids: CASSSQGDTEAFF. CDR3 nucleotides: TGTGCCAGCAGCTCCCAGGGAGACACTGAAGCTTTCTTT.

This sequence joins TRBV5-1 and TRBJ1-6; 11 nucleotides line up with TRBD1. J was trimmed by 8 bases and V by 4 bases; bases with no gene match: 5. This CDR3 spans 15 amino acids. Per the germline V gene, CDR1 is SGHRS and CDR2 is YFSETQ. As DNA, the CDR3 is TGCGCCAGCAGCATAGAGGGACAGGGGGATTCACCCCTCCACTTT. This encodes CASSIEGQGDSPLHF.

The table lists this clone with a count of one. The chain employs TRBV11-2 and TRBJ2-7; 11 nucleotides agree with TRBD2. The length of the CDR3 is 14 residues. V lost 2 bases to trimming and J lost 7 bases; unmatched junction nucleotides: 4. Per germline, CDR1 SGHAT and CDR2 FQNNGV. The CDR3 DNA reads TGTGCCAGCAGCTTAAGGCTAGCGGGGGGTGAGCAGTACTTC. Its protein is CASSLRLAGGEQYF.

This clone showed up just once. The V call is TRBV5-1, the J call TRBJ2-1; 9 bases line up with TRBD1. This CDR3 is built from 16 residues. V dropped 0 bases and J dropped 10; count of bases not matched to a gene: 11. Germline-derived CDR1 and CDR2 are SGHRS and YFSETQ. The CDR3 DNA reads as TGCGCCAGCAGCTTGGTGGGTGGGGACAGGGTAAAGGAGCAGTTCTTC. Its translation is CASSLVGGDRVKEQFF.

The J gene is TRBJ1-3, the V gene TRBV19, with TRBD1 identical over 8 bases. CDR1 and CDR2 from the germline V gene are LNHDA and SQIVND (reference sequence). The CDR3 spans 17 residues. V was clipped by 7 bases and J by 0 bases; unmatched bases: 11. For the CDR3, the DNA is TGTGCCAGTAAGGACAGGGCGACGGGGTACTCTGGAAACACCATATATTTT. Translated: CASKDRATGYSGNTIYF.

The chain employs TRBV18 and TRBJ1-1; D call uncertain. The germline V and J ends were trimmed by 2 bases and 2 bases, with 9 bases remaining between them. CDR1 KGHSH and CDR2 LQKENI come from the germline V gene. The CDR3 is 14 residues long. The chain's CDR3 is CASSPSALNTEAFF. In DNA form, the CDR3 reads TGTGCCAGCTCACCATCAGCGTTAAACACTGAAGCTTTCTTT. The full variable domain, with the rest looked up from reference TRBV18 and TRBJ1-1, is NAGVMQNPRHLVRRRGQEARLRCSPMKGHSHVYWYRQLPEEGLKFMVYLQKENIIDESGMPKERFSAEFPKEGPSILRIQQVVRGDSAAYFCASSPSALNTEAFFGQGTRLTVV.

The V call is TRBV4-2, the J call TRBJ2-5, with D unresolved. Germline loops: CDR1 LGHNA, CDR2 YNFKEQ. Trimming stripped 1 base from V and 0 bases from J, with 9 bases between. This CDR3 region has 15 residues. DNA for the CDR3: TGTGCCAGCAGCCAAGCCGCGGCGAACCAAGAGACCCAGTACTTC. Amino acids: CASSQAAANQETQYF.

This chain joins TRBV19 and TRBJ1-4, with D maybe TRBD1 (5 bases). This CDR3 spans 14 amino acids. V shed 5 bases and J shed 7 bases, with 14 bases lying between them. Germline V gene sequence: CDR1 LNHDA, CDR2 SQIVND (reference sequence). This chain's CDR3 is CASSLSGRGEKLFF. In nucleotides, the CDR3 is TGTGCCAGTAGTTTATCAGGGCGCGGTGAAAAACTGTTTTTT.

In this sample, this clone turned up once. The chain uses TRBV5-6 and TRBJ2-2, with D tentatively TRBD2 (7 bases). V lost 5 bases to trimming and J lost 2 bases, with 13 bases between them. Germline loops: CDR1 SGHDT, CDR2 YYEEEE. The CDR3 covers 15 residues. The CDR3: CASRPRGANTGELFF. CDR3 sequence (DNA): TGTGCCAGCAGGCCCCGGGGGGCAAACACCGGGGAGCTGTTTTTT.

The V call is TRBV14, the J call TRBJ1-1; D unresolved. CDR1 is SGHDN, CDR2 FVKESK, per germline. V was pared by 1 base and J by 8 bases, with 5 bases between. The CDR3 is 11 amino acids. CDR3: CASSQGGEAFF. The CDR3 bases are TGTGCCAGCAGCCAAGGCGGGGAAGCTTTCTTT.

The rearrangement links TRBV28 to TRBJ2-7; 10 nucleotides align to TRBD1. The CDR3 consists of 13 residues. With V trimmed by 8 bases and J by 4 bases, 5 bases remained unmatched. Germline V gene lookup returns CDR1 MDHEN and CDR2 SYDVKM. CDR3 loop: CASSGTGVYEQYF. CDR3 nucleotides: TGTGCCAGCTCCGGGACAGGGGTTTACGAGCAGTACTTC.

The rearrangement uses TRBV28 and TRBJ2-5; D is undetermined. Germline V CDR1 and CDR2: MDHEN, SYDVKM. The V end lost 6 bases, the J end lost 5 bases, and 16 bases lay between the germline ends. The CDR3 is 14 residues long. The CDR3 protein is CASSHTSSVETQYF. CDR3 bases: TGTGCCAGCAGCCACACGTCGTCCGTGGAGACCCAGTACTTC.

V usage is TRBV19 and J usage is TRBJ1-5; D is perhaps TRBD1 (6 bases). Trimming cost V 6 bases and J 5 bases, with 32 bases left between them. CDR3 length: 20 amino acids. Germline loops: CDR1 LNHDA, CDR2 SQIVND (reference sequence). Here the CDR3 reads CASRVRGSGEATGQDQPQHF. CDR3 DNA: TGTGCCAGTAGGGTAAGGGGGTCAGGGGAGGCTACGGGGCAAGATCAGCCCCAGCATTTT.

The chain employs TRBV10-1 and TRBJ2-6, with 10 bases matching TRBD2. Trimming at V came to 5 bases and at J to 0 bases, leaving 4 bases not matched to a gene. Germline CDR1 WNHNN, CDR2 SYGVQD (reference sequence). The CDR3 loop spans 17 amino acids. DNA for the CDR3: TGCGCCAGCAGTAGCGGGGGGGCTTCCTCTGGGGCCAACGTCCTGACTTTC. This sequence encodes CASSSGGASSGANVLTF.

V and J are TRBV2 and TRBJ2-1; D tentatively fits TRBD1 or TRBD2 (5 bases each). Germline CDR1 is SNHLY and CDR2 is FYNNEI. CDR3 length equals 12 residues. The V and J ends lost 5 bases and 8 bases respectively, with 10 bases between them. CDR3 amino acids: CASSLRGDEQFF. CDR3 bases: TGTGCCAGCAGTCTTAGGGGAGATGAGCAGTTCTTC.